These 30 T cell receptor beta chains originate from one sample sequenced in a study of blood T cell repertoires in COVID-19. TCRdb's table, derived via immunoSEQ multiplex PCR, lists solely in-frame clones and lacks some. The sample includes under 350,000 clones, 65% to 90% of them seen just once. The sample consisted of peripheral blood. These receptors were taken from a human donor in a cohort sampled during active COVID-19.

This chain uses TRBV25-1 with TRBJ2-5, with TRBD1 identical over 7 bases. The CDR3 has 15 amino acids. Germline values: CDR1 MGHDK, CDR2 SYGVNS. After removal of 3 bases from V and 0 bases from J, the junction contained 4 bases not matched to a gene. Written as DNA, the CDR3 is TGTGCCAGCAGTGAGCCCAGGGGGAACCAAGAGACCCAGTACTTC. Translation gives CASSEPRGNQETQYF.

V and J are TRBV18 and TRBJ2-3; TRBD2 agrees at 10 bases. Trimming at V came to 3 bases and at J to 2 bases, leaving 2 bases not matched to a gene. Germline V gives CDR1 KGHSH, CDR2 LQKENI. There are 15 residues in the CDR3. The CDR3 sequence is CASSPGTSDTDTQYF. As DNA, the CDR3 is TGTGCCAGCTCACCCGGGACTAGCGACACAGATACGCAGTATTTT.

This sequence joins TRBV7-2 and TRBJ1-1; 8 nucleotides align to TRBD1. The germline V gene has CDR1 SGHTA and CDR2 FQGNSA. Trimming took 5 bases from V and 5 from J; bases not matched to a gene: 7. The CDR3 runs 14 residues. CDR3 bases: TGTGCCAGCAGCCTTCAGGGGGCCGGGACTGAAGCTTTCTTT. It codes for CASSLQGAGTEAFF.

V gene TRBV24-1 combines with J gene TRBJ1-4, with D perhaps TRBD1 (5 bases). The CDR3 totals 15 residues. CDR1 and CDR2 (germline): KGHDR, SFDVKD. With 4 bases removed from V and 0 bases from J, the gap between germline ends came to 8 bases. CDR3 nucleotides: TGTGCCACCAGTGACGGGGGGGCAACTAATGAAAAACTGTTTTTT. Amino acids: CATSDGGATNEKLFF.

CDR3 protein: CAGQSSGNTIYF. The CDR3 coding sequence is TGTGCGGGACAGTCTTCCGGAAACACCATATATTTT. The chain combines TRBV25-1 with TRBJ1-3; 7 bases agree with TRBD1. The germline V gene has CDR1 MGHDK and CDR2 SYGVNS. This CDR3 contains 12 residues.

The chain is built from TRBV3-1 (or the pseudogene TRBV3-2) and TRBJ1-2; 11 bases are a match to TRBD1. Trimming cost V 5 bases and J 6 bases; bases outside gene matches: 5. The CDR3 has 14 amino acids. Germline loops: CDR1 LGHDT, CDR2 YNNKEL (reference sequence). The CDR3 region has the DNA TGTGCCAGCAGCAGCCGGGACAGGGGGGATGGCTACACCTTC. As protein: CASSSRDRGDGYTF.

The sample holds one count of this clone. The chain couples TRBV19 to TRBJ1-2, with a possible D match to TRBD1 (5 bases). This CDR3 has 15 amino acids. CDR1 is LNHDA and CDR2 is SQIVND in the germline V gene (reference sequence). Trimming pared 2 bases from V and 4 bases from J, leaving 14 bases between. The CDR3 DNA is TGTGCCAGTAGTATAATGGCAGGGTTGGGCTATGGCTACACCTTC. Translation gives CASSIMAGLGYGYTF.

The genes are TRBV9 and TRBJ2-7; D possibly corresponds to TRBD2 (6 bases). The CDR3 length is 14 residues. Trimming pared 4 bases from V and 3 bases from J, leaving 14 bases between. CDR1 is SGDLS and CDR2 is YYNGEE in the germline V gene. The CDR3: CASSSQVSGYEQYF. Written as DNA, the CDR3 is TGTGCCAGCAGCTCCCAGGTTAGCGGCTACGAGCAGTACTTC.

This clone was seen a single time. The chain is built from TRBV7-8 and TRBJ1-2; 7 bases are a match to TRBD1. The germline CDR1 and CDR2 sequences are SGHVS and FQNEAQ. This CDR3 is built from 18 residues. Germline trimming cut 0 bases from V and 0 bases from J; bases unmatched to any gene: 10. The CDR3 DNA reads TGTGCCAGCAGCTTAGCAAGACAGGGTCTATGCCCTAACTATGGCTACACCTTC. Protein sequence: CASSLARQGLCPNYGYTF.

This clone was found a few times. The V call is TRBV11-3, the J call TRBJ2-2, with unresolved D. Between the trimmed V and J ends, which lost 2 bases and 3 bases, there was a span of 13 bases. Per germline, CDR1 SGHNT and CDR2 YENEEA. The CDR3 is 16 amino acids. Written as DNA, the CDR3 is TGTGCCAGCAGCTTATCCCGGAGAGATTACACCGGGGAGCTGTTTTTT. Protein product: CASSLSRRDYTGELFF.

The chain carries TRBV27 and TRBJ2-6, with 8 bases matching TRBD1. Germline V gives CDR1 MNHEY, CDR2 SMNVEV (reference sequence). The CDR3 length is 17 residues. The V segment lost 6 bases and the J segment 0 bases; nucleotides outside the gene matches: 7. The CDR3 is CASSPGQVSSGANVLTF. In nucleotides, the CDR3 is TGTGCCAGCAGCCCGGGACAGGTTTCCTCTGGGGCCAACGTCCTGACTTTC.

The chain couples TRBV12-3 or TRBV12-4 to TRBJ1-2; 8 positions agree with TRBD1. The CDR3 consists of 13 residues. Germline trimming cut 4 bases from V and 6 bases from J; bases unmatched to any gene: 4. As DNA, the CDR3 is TGTGCCAGCAGTTCCTACAGGGGGAATGGCTACACCTTC. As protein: CASSSYRGNGYTF.

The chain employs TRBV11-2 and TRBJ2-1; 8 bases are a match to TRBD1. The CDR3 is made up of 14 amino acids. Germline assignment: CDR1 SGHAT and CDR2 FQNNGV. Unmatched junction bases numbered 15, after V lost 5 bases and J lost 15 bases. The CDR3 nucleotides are TGTGCCAGCAGCCGAACCATGGGGGACAGGAATCCGTTCTTC. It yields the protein CASSRTMGDRNPFF. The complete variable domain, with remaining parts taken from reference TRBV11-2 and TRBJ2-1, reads EAGVAQSPRYKIIEKRQSVAFWCNPISGHATLYWYQQILGQGPKLLIQFQNNGVVDDSQLPKDRFSAERLKGVDSTLKIQPAKLEDSAVYLCASSRTMGDRNPFFGPGTRLTVL.

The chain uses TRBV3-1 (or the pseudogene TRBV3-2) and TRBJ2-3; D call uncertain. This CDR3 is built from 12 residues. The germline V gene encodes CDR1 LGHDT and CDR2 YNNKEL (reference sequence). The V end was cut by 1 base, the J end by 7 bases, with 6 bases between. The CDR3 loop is CASSQAAYTQYF. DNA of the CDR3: TGTGCCAGCAGCCAAGCCGCGTATACGCAGTATTTT.

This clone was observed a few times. CDR3 region: CASSSGTVNYGYTF. CDR3 nucleotide sequence: TGTGCCAGCTCATCCGGGACAGTTAACTATGGCTACACCTTC. This chain connects TRBV18 to TRBJ1-2; TRBD1 matches 7 bases. Losses at the gene ends were 5 bases for V and 1 base for J; bases not matched to a gene: 4. Germline V gene lookup returns CDR1 KGHSH and CDR2 LQKENI. The CDR3 loop spans 14 amino acids.

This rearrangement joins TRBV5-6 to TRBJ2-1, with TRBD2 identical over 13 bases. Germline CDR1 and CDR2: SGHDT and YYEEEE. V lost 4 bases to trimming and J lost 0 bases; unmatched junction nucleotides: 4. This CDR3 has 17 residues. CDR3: CASSVTSGGSSYNEQFF. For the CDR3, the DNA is TGTGCCAGCAGCGTGACTAGCGGGGGGTCCTCCTACAATGAGCAGTTCTTC.

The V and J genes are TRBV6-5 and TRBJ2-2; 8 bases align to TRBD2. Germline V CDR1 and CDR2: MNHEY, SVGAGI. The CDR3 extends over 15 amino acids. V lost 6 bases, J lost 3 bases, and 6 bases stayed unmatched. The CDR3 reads CASRKAGDHTGELFF. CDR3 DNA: TGTGCCAGCAGAAAAGCGGGGGACCACACCGGGGAGCTGTTTTTT.

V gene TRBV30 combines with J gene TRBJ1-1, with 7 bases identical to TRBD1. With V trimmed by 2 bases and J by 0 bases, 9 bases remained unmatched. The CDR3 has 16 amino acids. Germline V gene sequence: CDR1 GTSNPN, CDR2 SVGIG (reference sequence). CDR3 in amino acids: CAWSIQGGTLNTEAFF. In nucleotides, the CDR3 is TGTGCCTGGAGTATCCAGGGGGGTACTCTGAACACTGAAGCTTTCTTT.

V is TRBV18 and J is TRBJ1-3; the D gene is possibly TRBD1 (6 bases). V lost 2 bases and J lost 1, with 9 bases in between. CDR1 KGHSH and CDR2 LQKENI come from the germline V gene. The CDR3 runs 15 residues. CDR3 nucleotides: TGTGCCAGCTCACCAACTACAGGGTCTGGAAACACCATATATTTT. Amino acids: CASSPTTGSGNTIYF.

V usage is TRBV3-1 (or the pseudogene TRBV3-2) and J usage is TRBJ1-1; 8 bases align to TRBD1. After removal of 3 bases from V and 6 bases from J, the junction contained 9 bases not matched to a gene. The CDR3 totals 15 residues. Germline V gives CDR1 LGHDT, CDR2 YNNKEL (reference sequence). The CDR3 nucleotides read TGTGCCAGCAGCCATCAGAGCAGGGGGCTTTCTGAAGCTTTCTTT. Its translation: CASSHQSRGLSEAFF.

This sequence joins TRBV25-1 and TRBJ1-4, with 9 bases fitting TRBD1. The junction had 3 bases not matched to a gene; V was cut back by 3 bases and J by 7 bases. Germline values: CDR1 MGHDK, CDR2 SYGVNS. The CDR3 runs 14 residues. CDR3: CASSEGQGFEKLFF. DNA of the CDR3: TGTGCCAGCAGTGAGGGACAGGGCTTTGAAAAACTGTTTTTT.

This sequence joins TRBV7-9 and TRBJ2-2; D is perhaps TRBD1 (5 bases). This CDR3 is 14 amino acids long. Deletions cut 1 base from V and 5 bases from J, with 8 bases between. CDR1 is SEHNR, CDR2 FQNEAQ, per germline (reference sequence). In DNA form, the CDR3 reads TGTGCCAGCAGCTTAGGGGGCGCTACCGGGGAGCTGTTTTTT. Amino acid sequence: CASSLGGATGELFF. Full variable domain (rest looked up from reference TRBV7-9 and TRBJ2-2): DTGVSQNPRHKITKRGQNVTFRCDPISEHNRLYWYRQTLGQGPEFLTYFQNEAQLEKSRLLSDRFSAERPKGSFSTLEIQRTEQGDSAMYLCASSLGGATGELFFGEGSRLTVL.

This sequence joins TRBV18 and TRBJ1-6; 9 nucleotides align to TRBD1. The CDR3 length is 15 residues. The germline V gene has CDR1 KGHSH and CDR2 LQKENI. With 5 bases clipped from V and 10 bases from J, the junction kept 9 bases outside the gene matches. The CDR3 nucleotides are TGTGCCAGCTCATTCCGGGACAGGGAGGGCTCACCCCTCCACTTT. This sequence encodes CASSFRDREGSPLHF.

The CDR3 sequence is CASSFIGQGLSNQPQHF. The CDR3 nucleotides read TGTGCCAGCAGCTTTATAGGACAGGGGCTGAGCAATCAGCCCCAGCATTTT. This chain uses TRBV7-8 with TRBJ1-5; TRBD1 aligns across 9 bases. CDR1 SGHVS and CDR2 FQNEAQ come from the germline V gene. The V gene end was trimmed by 3 bases and the J gene end by 1 base; junction bases not matched to a gene: 7. The CDR3 is made up of 17 amino acids. Full variable domain (remainder filled in from reference TRBV7-8 and TRBJ1-5): GAGVSQSPRYKVAKRGQDVALRCDPISGHVSLFWYQQALGQGPEFLTYFQNEAQLDKSGLPSDRFFAERPEGSVSTLKIQRTQQEDSAVYLCASSFIGQGLSNQPQHFGDGTRLSIL.

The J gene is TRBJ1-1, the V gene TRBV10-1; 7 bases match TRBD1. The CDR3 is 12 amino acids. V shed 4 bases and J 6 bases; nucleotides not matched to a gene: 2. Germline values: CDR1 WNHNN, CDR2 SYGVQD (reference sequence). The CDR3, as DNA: TGCGCCAGCAGTGGACAGGGCCCTGAAGCTTTCTTT. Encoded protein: CASSGQGPEAFF.

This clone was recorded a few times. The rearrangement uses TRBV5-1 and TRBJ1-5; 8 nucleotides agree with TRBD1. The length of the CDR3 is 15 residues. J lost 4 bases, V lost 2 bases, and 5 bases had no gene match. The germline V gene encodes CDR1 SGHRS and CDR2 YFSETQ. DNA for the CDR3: TGCGCCAGCAGCTTAGATACAGGGGGAAATCAGCCCCAGCATTTT. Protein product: CASSLDTGGNQPQHF.

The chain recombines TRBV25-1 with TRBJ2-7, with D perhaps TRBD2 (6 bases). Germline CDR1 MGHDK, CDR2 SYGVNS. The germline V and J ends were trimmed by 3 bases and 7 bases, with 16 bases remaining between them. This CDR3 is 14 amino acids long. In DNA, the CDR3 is TGTGCCAGCAGTGAGGCGGGGCCAAATATTGAGCAGTACTTC. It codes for CASSEAGPNIEQYF.

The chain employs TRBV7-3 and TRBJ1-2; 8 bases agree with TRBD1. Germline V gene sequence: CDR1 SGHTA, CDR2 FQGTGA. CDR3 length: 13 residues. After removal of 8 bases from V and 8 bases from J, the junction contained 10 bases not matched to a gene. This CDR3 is CASAQGQDGGYTF. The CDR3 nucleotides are TGTGCCAGCGCCCAGGGACAGGATGGCGGCTACACCTTC.

CDR3 nucleotides: TGTGCCAGCAGCCCCGAGGACAGGGCGACCTACGAGCAGTACTTC. Amino acid sequence: CASSPEDRATYEQYF. The genes are TRBV3-1 (or the pseudogene TRBV3-2) and TRBJ2-7, with 8 nucleotides matching TRBD1. From germline, CDR1 is LGHDT and CDR2 YNNKEL (reference sequence). After removal of 4 bases from V and 2 bases from J, the junction contained 7 bases not matched to a gene. The CDR3 runs to 15 residues.

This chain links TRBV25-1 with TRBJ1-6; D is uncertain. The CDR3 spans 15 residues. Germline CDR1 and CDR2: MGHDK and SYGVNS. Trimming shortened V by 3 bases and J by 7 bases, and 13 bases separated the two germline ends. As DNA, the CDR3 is TGTGCCAGCAGTGATCCCGGGTTGTACAATTCACCCCTCCACTTT. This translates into CASSDPGLYNSPLHF.